This TCR beta chain derives from a study of cytomegalovirus exposure and HLA in healthy donors. Turning to the study itself: The 120 or so validation repertoires matched the 600 to 700 first-cohort repertoires in platform, a later analysis reported. Findings and limits, study-wide: According to reports, the classifier identified cytomegalovirus status with high specificity and sensitivity.

On this clone itself: The target antigen is unknown.

The CDR3 totals 14 residues. Germline V gene lookup returns CDR1 MGHDK and CDR2 SYGVNS. Trimming removed 3 bases from V and 7 bases from J; junction bases left unmatched: 8. Generated by immunoSEQ multiplex PCR, the TCRdb table keeps only in-frame clones and is missing some. The sample comprises roughly 95,000 clones, 85% of which are singletons, and 20% to 25% rests with the top ten. This receptor was identified in a man aged 18 to 29 in good health and CMV-seropositive. Sequenced sample: PBMCs. The chain has TRBV25-1 and TRBJ2-5; TRBD1 aligns across 7 bases. In nucleotides, the CDR3 is TGTGCCAGCAGTGACCCCGACAGGGAACGGACCCAGTACTTC. Protein sequence: CASSDPDRERTQYF.